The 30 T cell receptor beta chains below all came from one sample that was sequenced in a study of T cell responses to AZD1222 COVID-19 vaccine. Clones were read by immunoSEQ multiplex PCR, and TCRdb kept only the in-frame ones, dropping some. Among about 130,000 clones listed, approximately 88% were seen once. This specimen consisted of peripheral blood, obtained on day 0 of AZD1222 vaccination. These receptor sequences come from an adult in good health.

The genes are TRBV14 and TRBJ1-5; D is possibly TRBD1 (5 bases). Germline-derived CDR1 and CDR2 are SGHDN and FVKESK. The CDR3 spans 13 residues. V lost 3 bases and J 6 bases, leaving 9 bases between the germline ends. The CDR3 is CASSQSQGQPQHF. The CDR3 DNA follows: TGTGCCAGCAGCCAGTCGCAGGGTCAGCCCCAGCATTTT.

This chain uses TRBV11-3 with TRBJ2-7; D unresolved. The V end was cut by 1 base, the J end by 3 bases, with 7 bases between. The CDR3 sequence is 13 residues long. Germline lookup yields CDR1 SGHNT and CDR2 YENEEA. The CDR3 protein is CASSLANGYEQYF. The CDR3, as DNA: TGTGCCAGCAGCTTAGCCAACGGCTACGAGCAGTACTTC.

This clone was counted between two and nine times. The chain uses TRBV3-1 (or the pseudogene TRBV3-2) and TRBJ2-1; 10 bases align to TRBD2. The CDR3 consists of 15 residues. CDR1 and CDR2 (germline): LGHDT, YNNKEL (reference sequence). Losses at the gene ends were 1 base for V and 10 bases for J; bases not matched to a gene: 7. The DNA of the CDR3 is TGTGCCAGCAGCCAAGGAGCGGGGGGGCCCTTGGAGCAGTTCTTC. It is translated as CASSQGAGGPLEQFF.

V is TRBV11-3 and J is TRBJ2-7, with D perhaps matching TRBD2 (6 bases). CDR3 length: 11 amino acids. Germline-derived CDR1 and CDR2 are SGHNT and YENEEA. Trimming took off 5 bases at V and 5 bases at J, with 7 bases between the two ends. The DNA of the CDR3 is TGTGCCAGCAGCCGCGGGGACGAGCAGTACTTC. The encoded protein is CASSRGDEQYF.

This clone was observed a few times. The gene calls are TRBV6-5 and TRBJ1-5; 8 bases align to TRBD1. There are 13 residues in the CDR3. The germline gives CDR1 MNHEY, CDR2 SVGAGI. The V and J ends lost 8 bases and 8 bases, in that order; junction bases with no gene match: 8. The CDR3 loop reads CASRGQGEKPQHF. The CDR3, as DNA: TGTGCCAGCCGAGGACAGGGCGAAAAGCCCCAGCATTTT.

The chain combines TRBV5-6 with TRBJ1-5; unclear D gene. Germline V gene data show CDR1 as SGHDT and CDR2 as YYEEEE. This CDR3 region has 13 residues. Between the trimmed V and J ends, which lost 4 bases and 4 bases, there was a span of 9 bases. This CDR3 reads CASSPGRNQPQHF. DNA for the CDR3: TGTGCCAGCAGCCCAGGAAGGAATCAGCCCCAGCATTTT.

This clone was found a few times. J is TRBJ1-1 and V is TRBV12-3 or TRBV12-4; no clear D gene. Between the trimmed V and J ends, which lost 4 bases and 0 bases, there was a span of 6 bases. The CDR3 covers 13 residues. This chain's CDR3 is CASSYVMNTEAFF. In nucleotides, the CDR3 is TGTGCCAGCAGTTATGTCATGAACACTGAAGCTTTCTTT.

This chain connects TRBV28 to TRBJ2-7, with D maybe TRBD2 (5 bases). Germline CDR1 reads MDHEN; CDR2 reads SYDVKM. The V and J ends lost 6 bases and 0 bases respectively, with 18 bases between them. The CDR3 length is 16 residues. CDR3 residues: CASSPSFLGSSYEQYF. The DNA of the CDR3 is TGTGCCAGCAGCCCCAGTTTTCTGGGGAGCTCCTACGAGCAGTACTTC.

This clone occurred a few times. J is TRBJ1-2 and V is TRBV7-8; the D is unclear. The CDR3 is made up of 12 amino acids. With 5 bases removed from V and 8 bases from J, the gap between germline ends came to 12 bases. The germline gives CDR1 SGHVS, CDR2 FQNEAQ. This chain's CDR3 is CASSPVPGGYTF. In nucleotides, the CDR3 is TGTGCCAGCAGCCCAGTACCGGGGGGCTACACCTTC.

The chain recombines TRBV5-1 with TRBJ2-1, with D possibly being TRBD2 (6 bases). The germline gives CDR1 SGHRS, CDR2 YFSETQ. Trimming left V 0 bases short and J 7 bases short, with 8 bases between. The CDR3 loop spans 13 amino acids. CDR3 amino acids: CASSLDGTNEQFF. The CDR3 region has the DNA TGCGCCAGCAGCTTGGACGGGACTAATGAGCAGTTCTTC.

This CDR3 reads CASGPPGDTQYF. The CDR3 bases are TGTGCCAGCGGACCCCCAGGAGATACGCAGTATTTT. This chain links TRBV6-6 with TRBJ2-3; no definite D call. V lost 8 bases, J lost 5 bases, and 11 bases lay in between. The CDR3 totals 12 residues. Germline V gives CDR1 MNHNY, CDR2 SVGAGI (reference sequence).

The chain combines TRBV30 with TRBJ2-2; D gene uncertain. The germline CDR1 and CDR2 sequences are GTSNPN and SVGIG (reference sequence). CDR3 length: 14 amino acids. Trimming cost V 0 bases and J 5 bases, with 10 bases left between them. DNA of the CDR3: TGTGCCTGGAGTGTACGGACCCAAACCGGGGAGCTGTTTTTT. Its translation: CAWSVRTQTGELFF.

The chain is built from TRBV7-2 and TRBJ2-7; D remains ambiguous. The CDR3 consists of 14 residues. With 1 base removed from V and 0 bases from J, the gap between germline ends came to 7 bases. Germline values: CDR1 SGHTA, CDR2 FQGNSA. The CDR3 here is CASSLDAASYEQYF. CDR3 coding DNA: TGTGCCAGCAGCTTAGACGCAGCCTCCTACGAGCAGTACTTC.

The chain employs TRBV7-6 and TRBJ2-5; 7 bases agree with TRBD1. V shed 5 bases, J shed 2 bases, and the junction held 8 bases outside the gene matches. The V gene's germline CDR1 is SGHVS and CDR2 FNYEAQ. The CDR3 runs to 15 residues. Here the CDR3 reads CASSLYRGGQETQYF. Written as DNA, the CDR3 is TGTGCCAGCAGCCTATACAGGGGCGGTCAAGAGACCCAGTACTTC.

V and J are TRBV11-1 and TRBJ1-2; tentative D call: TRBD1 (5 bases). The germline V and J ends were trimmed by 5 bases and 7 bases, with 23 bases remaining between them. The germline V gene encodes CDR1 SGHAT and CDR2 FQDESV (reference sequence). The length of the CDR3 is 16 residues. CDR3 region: CASSPAGTASNVGYTF. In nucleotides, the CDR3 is TGTGCCAGCAGCCCGGCCGGGACGGCTAGCAATGTTGGCTACACCTTC.

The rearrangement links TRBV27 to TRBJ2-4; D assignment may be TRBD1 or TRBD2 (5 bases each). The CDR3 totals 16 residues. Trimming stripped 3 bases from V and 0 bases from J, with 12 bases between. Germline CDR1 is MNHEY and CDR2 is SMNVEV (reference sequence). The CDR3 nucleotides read TGTGCCAGCAGTTTGGGGACGCTTTTAGCCAAAAACATTCAGTACTTC. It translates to CASSLGTLLAKNIQYF.

CDR3 sequence: CASSPGTSGRVYEQYF. The CDR3 DNA sequence: TGTGCCAGCAGCCCTGGGACTAGCGGGAGGGTGTACGAGCAGTACTTC. The gene calls are TRBV28 and TRBJ2-7; 16 bases are a match to TRBD2. Trimming cost V 6 bases and J 4 bases; bases outside gene matches: 6. Germline V lookup: CDR1 MDHEN, CDR2 SYDVKM. CDR3 length: 16 amino acids.

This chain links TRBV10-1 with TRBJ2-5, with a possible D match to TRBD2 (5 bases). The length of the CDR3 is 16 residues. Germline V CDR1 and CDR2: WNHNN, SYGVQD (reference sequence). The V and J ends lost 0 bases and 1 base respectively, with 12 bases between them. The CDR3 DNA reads TGCGCCAGCAGTGAGTCGACCAGCGGAGCCCAAGAGACCCAGTACTTC. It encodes CASSESTSGAQETQYF.

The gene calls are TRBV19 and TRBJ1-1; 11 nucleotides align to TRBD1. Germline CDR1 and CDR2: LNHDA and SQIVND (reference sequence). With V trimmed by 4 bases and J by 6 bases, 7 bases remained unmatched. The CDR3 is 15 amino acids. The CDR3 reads CASSTPGQGVAEAFF. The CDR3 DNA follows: TGTGCCAGTAGTACCCCGGGACAGGGGGTGGCTGAAGCTTTCTTT.

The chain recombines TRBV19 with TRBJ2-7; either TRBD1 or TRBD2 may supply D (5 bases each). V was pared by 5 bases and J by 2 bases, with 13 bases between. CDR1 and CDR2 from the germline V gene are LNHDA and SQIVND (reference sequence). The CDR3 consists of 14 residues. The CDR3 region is CASSFGTAAYEQYF. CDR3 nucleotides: TGTGCCAGTAGTTTCGGGACGGCGGCCTACGAGCAGTACTTC.

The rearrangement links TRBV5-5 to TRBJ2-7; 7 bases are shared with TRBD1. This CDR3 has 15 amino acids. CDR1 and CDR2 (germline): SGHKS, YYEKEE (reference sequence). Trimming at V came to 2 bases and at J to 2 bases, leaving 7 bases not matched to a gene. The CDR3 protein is CASSFIWDRPYEQYF. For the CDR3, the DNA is TGTGCCAGCAGCTTTATTTGGGACAGACCCTACGAGCAGTACTTC.

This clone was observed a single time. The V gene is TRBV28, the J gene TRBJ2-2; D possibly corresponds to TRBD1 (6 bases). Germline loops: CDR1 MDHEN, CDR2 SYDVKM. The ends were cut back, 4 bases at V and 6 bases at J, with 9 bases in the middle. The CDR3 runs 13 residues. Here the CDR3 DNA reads TGTGCCAGCAGTTCAGGGGCCGCCGGGGAGCTGTTTTTT. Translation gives CASSSGAAGELFF.

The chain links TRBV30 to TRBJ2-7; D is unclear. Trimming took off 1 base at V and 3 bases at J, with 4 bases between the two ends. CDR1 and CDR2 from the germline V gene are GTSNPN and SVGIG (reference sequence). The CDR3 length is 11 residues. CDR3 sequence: CAWSAVYEQYF. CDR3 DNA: TGTGCCTGGAGTGCGGTCTACGAGCAGTACTTC.

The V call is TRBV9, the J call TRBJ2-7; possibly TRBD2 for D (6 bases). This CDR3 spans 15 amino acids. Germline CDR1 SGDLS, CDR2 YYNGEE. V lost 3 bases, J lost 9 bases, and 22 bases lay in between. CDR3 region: CASSARGDSLDGQYF. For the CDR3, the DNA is TGTGCCAGCAGCGCGCGCGGGGACTCCTTGGATGGGCAGTACTTC.

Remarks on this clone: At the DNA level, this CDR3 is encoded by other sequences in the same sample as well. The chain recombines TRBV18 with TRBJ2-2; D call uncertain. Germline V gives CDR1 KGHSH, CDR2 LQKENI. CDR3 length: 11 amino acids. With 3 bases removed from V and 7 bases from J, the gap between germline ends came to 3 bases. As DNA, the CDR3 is TGTGCCAGCTCACCCGGCGGGGAGCTGTTTTTT. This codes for CASSPGGELFF.

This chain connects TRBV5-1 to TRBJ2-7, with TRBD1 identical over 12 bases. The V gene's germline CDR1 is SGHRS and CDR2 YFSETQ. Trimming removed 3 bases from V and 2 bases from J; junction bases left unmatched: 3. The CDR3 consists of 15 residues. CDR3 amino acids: CASSSGQGATYEQYF. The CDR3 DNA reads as TGCGCCAGCAGCTCGGGACAGGGGGCCACCTACGAGCAGTACTTC. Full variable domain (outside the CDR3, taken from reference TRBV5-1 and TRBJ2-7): KAGVTQTPRYLIKTRGQQVTLSCSPISGHRSVSWYQQTPGQGLQFLFEYFSETQRNKGNFPGRFSGRQFSNSRSEMNVSTLELGDSALYLCASSSGQGATYEQYFGPGTRLTVT.

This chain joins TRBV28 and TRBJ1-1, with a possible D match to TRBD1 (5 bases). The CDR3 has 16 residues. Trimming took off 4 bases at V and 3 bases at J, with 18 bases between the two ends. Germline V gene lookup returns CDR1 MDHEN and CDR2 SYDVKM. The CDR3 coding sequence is TGTGCCAGCAGTTCCCCGGGACGCCGGGGGGACACTGAAGCTTTCTTT. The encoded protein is CASSSPGRRGDTEAFF.

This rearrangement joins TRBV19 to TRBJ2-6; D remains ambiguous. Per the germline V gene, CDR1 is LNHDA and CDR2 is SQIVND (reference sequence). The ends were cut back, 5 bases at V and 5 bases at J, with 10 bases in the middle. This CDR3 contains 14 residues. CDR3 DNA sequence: TGTGCCAGTAGTTCCCGATTCCGGGCCAACGTCCTGACTTTC. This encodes CASSSRFRANVLTF. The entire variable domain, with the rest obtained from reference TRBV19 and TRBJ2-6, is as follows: DGGITQSPKYLFRKEGQNVTLSCEQNLNHDAMYWYRQDPGQGLRLIYYSQIVNDFQKGDIAEGYSVSREKKESFPLTVTSAQKNPTAFYLCASSSRFRANVLTFGAGSRLTVL.

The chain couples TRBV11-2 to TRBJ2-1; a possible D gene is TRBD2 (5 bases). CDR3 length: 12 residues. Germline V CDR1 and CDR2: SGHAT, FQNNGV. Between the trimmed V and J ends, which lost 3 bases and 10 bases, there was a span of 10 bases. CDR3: CASSFRREEQFF. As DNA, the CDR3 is TGTGCCAGCAGCTTCCGACGGGAAGAGCAGTTCTTC.

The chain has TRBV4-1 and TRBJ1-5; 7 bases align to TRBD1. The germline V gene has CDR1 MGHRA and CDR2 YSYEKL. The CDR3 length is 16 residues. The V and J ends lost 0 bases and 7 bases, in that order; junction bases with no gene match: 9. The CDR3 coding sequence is TGCGCCAGCAGCCAAGACGTGGGACAGCCAGGGCAGCCCCAGCATTTT. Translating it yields CASSQDVGQPGQPQHF.